This T cell receptor beta chain was identified in a study of CD8+CD57+ T cells in acquired aplastic anemia. Study-level background: Average DNA yield from sorted CD4+ and CD8+ cells was approximately 3 ug.

TCR beta VDJ and CDR3 profiles were obtained from a genomic DNA template. TCRdb reprocessed the reads with MiXCR, giving one entry per CDR3 protein. The profile covers 150,000 to 200,000 distinct CDR3 sequences, with approximately 48% appearing a single time and 10% to 15% taken by the ten largest. Study outcomes and limitations: CD8+ Simpson's diversity in patients was not significantly different from that in controls. Patients and controls shared approximately 30 CD8+ CDR3 sequences.

Those patients picked for sequencing had displayed CD8+CD57+ cell expansion on flow cytometry. Every patient presented with severe acquired aplastic anemia. As concerns this clonotype: As yet, its antigen is unknown.

Germline V gene lookup returns CDR1 SGHKS and CDR2 YYEKEE (reference sequence). Germline trimming cut 3 bases from V and 5 bases from J; bases unmatched to any gene: 7. This CDR3 comprises 14 residues. Material for sequencing was sorted CD4+, CD8+, or CD8+CD57+ T cells (not recorded which) from PBMCs. This chain connects TRBV5-5 to TRBJ1-1; 7 bases are shared with TRBD1. The clonotype comes from a human donor with aplastic anemia. The CDR3 loop is CASSWFKQGTEAFF. CDR3 nucleotides: TGTGCCAGCAGCTGGTTTAAACAGGGGACTGAAGCTTTCTTT.